There are a few counts of the clone carrying this T cell receptor (beta chain). Its antigen is still unknown. The sample originates from a study of T cell repertoires in cytomegalovirus infection. Study-level information: Used in the study were CMV epitopes, some recently identified and HLA-C-restricted, others well-studied and HLA-B-restricted. Public TCR beta signatures provided an indication of both CMV infection and a matching HLA type.

From the reads, TCRdb called clonotypes with MiXCR, one entry per CDR3 protein. The table lists roughly 500,000 distinct CDR3 sequences, around 30% of them singletons. Regarding the study as a whole: HLA-C-restricted CMV clonotypes gave the most frequent clonotype in two of eight donors.

The CDR3 extends over 15 amino acids. The trim removed 2 bases at V and 4 bases at J, leaving 7 bases unmatched. Per the germline V gene, CDR1 is MNHEY and CDR2 is SVGEGT. Sample: cultured PBMCs, taken from culture after CMV antigen stimulation. This chain connects TRBV6-2 or TRBV6-3 to TRBJ2-5; 7 bases are shared with TRBD2. This clonotype originated in a human donor in good health (CMV status not recorded). Some clones in this sample may be carry-over from other donors' samples. CDR3 sequence reads: CASSYNTGRGETQYF. CDR3 nucleotide sequence: TGTGCCAGCAGTTACAACACGGGGAGGGGAGAGACCCAGTACTTC.